The 2 T cell receptor beta chains presented below share a single source sample, sequenced in a study of regulatory T cells in long-lasting Graves disease. Time point of the sample: persistent/refractory GD, antithyroid drugs over 5 years with positive TRAb. PBMC RNA served as the TCR library source. Building of the TCR beta libraries involved iRepertoire HTBI primers and Arm-PCR of CDR3 regions. TCRdb redid the calling of the multiplex PCR reads with MiXCR, one entry per CDR3 protein. Of 650,000 to 850,000 distinct CDR3 sequences detected, around 30% appear once; the ten largest clones hold 35% to 55%. The sample consisted of peripheral blood mononuclear cells (PBMCs), taken when the disease was refractory, from a patient treated with antithyroid drugs. Source of these receptors: a female donor with Graves disease.

The rearrangement uses TRBV30 and TRBJ2-2; D ambiguous. The CDR3 length is 14 residues. CDR1 is GTSNPN and CDR2 is SVGIG in the germline V gene (reference sequence). With 7 bases removed from V and 6 bases from J, the gap between germline ends came to 18 bases. Here the CDR3 DNA reads TGTGCCTCCGCGGCCCAAGTCGGCGCCGGGGAGCTGTTTTTT. Translating it yields CASAAQVGAGELFF. Full variable domain (outside the CDR3, taken from reference TRBV30 and TRBJ2-2): SQTIHQWPATLVQPVGSPLSLECTVEGTSNPNLYWYRQAAGRGLQLLFYSVGIGQISSEVPQNLSASRPQDRQFILSSKKLLLSDSGFYLCASAAQVGAGELFFGEGSRLTVL.

This sequence joins TRBV29-1 and TRBJ2-2; no firm D call. This CDR3 is built from 13 residues. Germline lookup yields CDR1 SQVTM and CDR2 ANQGSEA. V lost 6 bases, J lost 6 bases, and 14 bases lay in between. CDR3 bases: TGCAGCGTACACGGTCTTGGCTCCGGGGAGCTGTTTTTT. It specifies CSVHGLGSGELFF.